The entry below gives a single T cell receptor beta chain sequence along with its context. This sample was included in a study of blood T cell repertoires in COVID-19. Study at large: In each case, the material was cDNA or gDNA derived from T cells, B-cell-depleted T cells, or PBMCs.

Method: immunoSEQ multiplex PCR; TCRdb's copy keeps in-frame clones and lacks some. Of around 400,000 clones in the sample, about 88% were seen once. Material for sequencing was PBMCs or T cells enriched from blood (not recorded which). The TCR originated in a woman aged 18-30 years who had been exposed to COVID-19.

The CDR3 nucleotides read TGTGCCAGCAGTTACGGCCGGGGTGTTCAAGAGACCCAGTACTTC. It translates to CASSYGRGVQETQYF. V and J are TRBV6-5 and TRBJ2-5; D may be TRBD2 (5 bases). The CDR3 loop spans 15 amino acids. Germline V CDR1 and CDR2: MNHEY, SVGAGI. Trimming removed 2 bases from V and 2 bases from J, with 12 bases in between.